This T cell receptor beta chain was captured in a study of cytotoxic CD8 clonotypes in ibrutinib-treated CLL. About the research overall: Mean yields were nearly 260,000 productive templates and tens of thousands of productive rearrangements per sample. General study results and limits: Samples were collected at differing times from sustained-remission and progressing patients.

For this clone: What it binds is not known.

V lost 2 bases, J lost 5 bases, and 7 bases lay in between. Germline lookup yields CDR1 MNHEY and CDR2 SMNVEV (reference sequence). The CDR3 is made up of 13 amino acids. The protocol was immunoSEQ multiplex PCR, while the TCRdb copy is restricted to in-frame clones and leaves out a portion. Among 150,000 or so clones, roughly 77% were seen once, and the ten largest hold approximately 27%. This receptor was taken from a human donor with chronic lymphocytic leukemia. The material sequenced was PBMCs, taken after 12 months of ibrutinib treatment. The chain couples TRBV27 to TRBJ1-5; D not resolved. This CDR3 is CASSLREDQPQHF. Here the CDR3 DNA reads TGTGCCAGCAGTTTAAGGGAGGATCAGCCCCAGCATTTT.